Reported below is one T cell receptor beta chain. The antigen is undetermined. MiXCR, applied by TCRdb to the 5' RACE reads, yields one record per CDR3 protein. This table has some 560,000 distinct CDR3 sequences, nearly 10% appearing once. The data were taken from a study of identical twins. General study points: Twins showed weaker excess sharing in their beta out-of-frame sequences. Rather than following the same donors, the conclusions depended on cross-sectional statistical analysis. Out-of-frame sharing of TCR alpha in monozygotic twins was underestimated by models. Fewer insertions characterized abundant cord blood beta clonotypes, whereas memory repertoires showed none.

The data were also submitted as part of a second study, on yellow fever vaccine responses in identical twins.

Sequencing used PBMCs. This clonotype was sampled from a woman in her late teens or twenties in good health.

The CDR3 nucleotides are TGTGCCACCCAGGACAGACGGGGGGGTTATGAGACCCAGTACTTC. It encodes CATQDRRGGYETQYF. The chain recombines TRBV6-1 with TRBJ2-5; 8 positions agree with TRBD2. The CDR3 loop spans 15 amino acids. V lost 10 bases to trimming and J lost 5 bases; unmatched junction nucleotides: 15. Per germline, CDR1 MNHNS and CDR2 SASEGT.